The 6 T cell receptor beta chains below were found in one sample sequenced in a study of T-cell reconstitution after alpha-beta-depleted transplantation in children listed by TCRdb under 2016. The library was built by means of PCR. The instrument was an Illumina HiSeq 2500. TCR library preparation used molecular barcoding, with unique molecular identifiers applied to normalize quantification of the TCRbeta repertoire. TCRdb reran the public reads through fastp at Q25 and MiXCR, keeping productive beta chains. All rows with the same CDR3 protein become a single entry with the most common DNA and genes. In all, the sample holds 250,000 to 300,000 distinct CDR3 sequences, and roughly 7.8% of those were seen once. Jointly, the top ten make up 9.1% of the sample. This specimen's treatment or condition label, interpreted: allogeneic hematopoietic cell transplantation with graft depleted of TCRalphabeta T cells and CD19 B cells.

Antigens for these TCRs are unknown. Broader findings and caveats from the paper: Over the following months the frequencies of hyperexpanded clones went down, and after one year T-cell counts and TCRbeta diversity were mostly credited to newly produced T cells.

The sample here was peripheral blood, taken 360 days after TCRalphabeta/CD19-depleted stem cell transplant. The receptors derive from a female patient aged 2 to 10 who had a stem cell transplant for Fanconi anemia, so the T cells may come from the graft donor.

The table lists this clonotype with many counts. The chain uses TRBV20-1 and TRBJ2-7, with TRBD2 as a possible D gene (5 bases). The germline V gene encodes CDR1 DFQATT and CDR2 SNEGSKA (reference sequence). CDR3 length: 12 residues. Deletions cut 3 bases from V and 3 bases from J, with 9 bases between. The CDR3 sequence: CSASKGSYEQYF. For the CDR3, the DNA is TGCAGTGCTAGTAAAGGGAGCTACGAGCAGTACTTC.

This clonotype has more than one count but fewer than ten. The genes are TRBV27 and TRBJ2-3, with TRBD2 matching 11 bases. This CDR3 is built from 15 residues. V lost 6 bases and J lost 12; bases outside the gene matches: 14. Per germline, CDR1 MNHEY and CDR2 SMNVEV (reference sequence). The CDR3 nucleotides are TGTGCCAGCAGCCTTCAGACTAGCGGGATTAGCCCACAGTATTTT. As protein: CASSLQTSGISPQYF.

Ten or more counts support this clonotype. The V gene is TRBV12-3 or TRBV12-4, the J gene TRBJ2-5, with 10 bases fitting TRBD1. V was pared by 5 bases and J by 4 bases, with 4 bases of the junction left unmatched. This CDR3 is 14 amino acids long. CDR3: CASSRGQGRETQYF. The CDR3 DNA reads as TGTGCCAGCAGTCGGGGACAGGGGAGAGAGACCCAGTACTTC.

This chain uses TRBV28 with TRBJ2-5; a weak D match, TRBD1 (6 bases). The CDR3 runs to 17 residues. Per the germline V gene, CDR1 is MDHEN and CDR2 is SYDVKM. The V end lost 5 bases, the J end lost 2 bases, and 21 bases lay between the germline ends. The CDR3 reads CASSLPLRDIPQETQYF. The CDR3 DNA reads as TGTGCCAGCAGTCTCCCCCTCCGGGACATCCCACAAGAGACCCAGTACTTC.

The table lists this clonotype with many counts. The chain couples TRBV10-3 to TRBJ2-7; 8 bases line up with TRBD2. This CDR3 comprises 14 residues. Germline CDR1 and CDR2: ENHRY and SYGVKD. With 8 bases clipped from V and 1 base from J, the junction kept 7 bases outside the gene matches. The CDR3 DNA reads as TGTGCCATCTGGAGCGGGAGTTATTCCTACGAGCAGTACTTC. It codes for CAIWSGSYSYEQYF.

The rearrangement links TRBV7-6 to TRBJ1-3; D uncertain. Looked up from germline, CDR1 is SGHVS and CDR2 is FNYEAQ. V was pared by 5 bases and J by 3 bases, with 14 bases between. The CDR3 length is 15 residues. CDR3 in DNA: TGTGCCAGCAGCACCGGGGATTACGTTGGAAACACCATATATTTT. Encoded protein: CASSTGDYVGNTIYF. The full variable domain, completed using reference TRBV7-6 and TRBJ1-3, is GAGVSQSPRYKVTKRGQDVALRCDPISGHVSLYWYRQALGQGPEFLTYFNYEAQQDKSGLPNDRFSAERPEGSISTLTIQRTEQRDSAMYRCASSTGDYVGNTIYFGEGSWLTVV.